The clone carrying this TCR beta chain was seen more than once but under ten times. Its antigen is unidentified. The V end lost 4 bases, the J end lost 3 bases, and 8 bases lay between the germline ends. CDR3 length equals 12 residues. From germline, CDR1 is SQVTM and CDR2 ANQGSEA. These data are taken from a study of post-analysis software for immune sequencing data. Findings and limits, study-wide: Patients had higher frequencies than controls of four to six TRBV segments, including TRBV5-6, TRBV5-1 and TRBV20-1.

Sequencing libraries made from TCR beta cDNA carried unique molecular identifiers. Using its own MiXCR run on the PCR reads, TCRdb lists one record per CDR3 protein. The sample records some 370,000 distinct CDR3 sequences, less than 35% being singletons. The sequenced sample was blood. V and J are TRBV29-1 and TRBJ2-3; perhaps D is TRBD1 or TRBD2 (5 bases each). The TCR comes from a girl aged 5 to 17 with multiple sclerosis. For the CDR3, the DNA is TGCAGCGTTGGGGACGGTACAGATACGCAGTATTTT. This codes for CSVGDGTDTQYF.